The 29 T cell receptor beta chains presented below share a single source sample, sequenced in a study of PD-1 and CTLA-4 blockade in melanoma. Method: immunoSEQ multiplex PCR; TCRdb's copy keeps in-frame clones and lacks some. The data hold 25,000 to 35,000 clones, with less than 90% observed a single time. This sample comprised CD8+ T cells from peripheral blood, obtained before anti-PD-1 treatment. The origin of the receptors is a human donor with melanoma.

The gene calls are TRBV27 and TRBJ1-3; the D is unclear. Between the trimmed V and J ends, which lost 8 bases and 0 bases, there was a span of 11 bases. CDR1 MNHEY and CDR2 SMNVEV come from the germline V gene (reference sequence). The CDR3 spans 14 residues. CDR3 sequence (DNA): TGTGCCAGCGGTAAAGCAGACTCTGGAAACACCATATATTTT. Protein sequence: CASGKADSGNTIYF.

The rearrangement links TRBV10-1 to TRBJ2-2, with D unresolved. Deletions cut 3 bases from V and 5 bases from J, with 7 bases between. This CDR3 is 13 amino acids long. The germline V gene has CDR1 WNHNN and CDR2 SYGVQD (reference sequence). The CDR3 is CASSEDPTGELFF. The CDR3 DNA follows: TGCGCCAGCAGTGAAGACCCTACCGGGGAGCTGTTTTTT.

CDR3 in DNA: TGTGCCAGCAGGAGTAGTACAGGGAATGAAAAACTGTTTTTT. It is translated as CASRSSTGNEKLFF. This chain links TRBV7-9 with TRBJ1-4, with D maybe TRBD1 (6 bases). The germline gives CDR1 SEHNR, CDR2 FQNEAQ (reference sequence). There are 14 residues in the CDR3. V was shortened by 6 bases and J by 5 bases, with 13 bases between the two germline ends.

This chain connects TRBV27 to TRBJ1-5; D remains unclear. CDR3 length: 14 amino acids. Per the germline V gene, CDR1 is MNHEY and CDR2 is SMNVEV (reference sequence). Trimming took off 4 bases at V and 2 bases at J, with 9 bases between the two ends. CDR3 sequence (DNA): TGTGCCAGCAGTTCCTCGGTCCGCAATCAGCCCCAGCATTTT. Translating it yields CASSSSVRNQPQHF.

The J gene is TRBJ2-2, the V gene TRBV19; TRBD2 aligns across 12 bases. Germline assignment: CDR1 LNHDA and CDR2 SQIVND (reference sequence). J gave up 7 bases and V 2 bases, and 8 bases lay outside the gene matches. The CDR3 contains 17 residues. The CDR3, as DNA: TGTGCCAGTAGTATAACGCTAGCGGGAGGGCTGCACGGGGAGCTGTTTTTT. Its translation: CASSITLAGGLHGELFF.

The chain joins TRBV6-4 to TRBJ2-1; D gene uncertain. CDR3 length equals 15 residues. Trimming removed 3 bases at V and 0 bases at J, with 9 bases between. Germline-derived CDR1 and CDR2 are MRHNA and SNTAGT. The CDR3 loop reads CASSEGSSSYNEQFF. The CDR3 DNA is TGTGCCAGCAGTGAGGGCAGCAGCTCCTACAATGAGCAGTTCTTC.

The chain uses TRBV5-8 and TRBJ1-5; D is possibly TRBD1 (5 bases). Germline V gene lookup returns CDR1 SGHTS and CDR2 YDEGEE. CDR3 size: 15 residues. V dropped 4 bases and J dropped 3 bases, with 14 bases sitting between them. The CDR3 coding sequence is TGTGCCAGCAGCATGGGGCGGGTCTACAATCAGCCCCAGCATTTT. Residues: CASSMGRVYNQPQHF.

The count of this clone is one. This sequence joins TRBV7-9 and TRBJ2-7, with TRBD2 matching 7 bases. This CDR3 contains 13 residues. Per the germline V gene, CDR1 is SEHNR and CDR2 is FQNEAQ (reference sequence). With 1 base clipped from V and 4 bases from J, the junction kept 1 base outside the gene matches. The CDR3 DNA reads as TGTGCCAGCAGCTTAGGGGGAGGGTACGAGCAGTACTTC. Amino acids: CASSLGGGYEQYF.

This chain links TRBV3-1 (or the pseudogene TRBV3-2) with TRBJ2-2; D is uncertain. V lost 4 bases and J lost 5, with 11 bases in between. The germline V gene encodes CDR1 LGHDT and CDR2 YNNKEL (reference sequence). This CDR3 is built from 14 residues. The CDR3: CASSPPLGTGELFF. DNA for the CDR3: TGTGCCAGCAGCCCACCCTTAGGGACCGGGGAGCTGTTTTTT.

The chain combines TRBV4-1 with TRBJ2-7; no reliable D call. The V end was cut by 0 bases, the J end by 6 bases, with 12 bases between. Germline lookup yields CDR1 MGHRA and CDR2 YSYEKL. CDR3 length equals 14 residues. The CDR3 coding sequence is TGCGCCAGCAGCCAAGATGAAAGGGCCCTCGAGCAGTACTTC. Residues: CASSQDERALEQYF.

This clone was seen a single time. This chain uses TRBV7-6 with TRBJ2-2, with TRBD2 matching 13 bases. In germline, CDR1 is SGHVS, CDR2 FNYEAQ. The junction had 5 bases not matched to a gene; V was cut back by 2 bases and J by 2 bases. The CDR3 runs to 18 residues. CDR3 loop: CASSLWGLAGLNTGELFF. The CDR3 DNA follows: TGTGCCAGCAGCTTATGGGGACTAGCGGGACTTAACACCGGGGAGCTGTTTTTT.

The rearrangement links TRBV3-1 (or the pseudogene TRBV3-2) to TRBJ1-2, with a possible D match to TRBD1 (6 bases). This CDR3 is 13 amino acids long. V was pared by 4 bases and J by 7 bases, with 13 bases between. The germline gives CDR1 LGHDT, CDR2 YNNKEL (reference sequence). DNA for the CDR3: TGTGCCAGCAGCCCCGAGGGGGGGTCTGGCTACACCTTC. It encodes CASSPEGGSGYTF.

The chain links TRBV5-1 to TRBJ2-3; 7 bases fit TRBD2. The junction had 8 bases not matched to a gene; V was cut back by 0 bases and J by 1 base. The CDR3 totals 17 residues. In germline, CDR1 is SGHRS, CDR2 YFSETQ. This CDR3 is CASSLARGEWGTDTQYF. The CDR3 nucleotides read TGCGCCAGCAGCTTGGCCCGGGGGGAGTGGGGCACAGATACGCAGTATTTT.

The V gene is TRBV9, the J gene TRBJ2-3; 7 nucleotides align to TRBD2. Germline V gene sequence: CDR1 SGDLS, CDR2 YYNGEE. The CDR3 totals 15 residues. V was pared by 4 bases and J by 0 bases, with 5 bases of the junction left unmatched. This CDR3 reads CASSYSGHSTDTQYF. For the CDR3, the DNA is TGTGCCAGCAGCTATAGCGGGCATAGCACAGATACGCAGTATTTT.

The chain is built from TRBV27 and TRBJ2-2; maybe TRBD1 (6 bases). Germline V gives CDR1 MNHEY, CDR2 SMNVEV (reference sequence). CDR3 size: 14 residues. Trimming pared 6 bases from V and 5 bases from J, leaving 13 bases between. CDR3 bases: TGTGCCAGCAGGGCCGGGACACTTACCGGGGAGCTGTTTTTT. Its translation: CASRAGTLTGELFF.

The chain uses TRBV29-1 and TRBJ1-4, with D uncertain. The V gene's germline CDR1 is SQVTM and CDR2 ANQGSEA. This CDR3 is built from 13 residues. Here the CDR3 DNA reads TGCGGAGCGTTGGAGCAGTATAATGAAAAACTGTTTTTT. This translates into CGALEQYNEKLFF.

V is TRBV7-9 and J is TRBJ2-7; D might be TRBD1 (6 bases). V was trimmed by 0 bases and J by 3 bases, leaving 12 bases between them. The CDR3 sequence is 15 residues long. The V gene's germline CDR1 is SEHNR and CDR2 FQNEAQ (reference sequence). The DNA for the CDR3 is TGTGCCAGCAGCTTAGCGACAGGACGTCTCTACGAGCAGTACTTC. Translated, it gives CASSLATGRLYEQYF.

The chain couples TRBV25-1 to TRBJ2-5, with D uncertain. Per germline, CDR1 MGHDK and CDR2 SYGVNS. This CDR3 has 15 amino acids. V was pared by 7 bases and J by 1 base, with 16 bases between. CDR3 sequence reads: CASTGSGFSQETQYF. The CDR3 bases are TGTGCCAGCACTGGGTCAGGTTTTTCCCAAGAGACCCAGTACTTC.

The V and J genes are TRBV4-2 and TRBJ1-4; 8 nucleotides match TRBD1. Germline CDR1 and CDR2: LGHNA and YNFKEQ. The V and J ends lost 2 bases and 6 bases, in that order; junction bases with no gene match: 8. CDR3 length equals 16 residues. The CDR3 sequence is CASSQSSGGLHEKLFF. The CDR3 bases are TGTGCCAGCAGCCAATCCTCAGGGGGCCTACATGAAAAACTGTTTTTT.

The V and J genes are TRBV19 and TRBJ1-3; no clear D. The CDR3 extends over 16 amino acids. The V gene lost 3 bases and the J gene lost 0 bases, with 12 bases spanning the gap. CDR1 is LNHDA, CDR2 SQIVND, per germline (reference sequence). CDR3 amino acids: CASSIPDGRSGNTIYF. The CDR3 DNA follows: TGTGCCAGTAGTATCCCTGACGGGCGCTCTGGAAACACCATATATTTT.

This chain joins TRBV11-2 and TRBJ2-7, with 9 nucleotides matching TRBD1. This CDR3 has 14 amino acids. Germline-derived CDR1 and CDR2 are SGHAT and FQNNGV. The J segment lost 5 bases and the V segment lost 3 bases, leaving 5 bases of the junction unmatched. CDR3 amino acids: CASSFGTGTHEQYF. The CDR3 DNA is TGTGCCAGCAGCTTCGGGACAGGGACCCACGAGCAGTACTTC.

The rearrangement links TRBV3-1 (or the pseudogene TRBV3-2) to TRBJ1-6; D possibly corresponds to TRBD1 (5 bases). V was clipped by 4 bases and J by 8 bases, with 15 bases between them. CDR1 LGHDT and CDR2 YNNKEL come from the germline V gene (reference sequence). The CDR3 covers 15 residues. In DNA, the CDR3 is TGTGCCAGCAGCCCGTCGGTTCGGGGGGATTCACCCCTCCACTTT. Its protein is CASSPSVRGDSPLHF.

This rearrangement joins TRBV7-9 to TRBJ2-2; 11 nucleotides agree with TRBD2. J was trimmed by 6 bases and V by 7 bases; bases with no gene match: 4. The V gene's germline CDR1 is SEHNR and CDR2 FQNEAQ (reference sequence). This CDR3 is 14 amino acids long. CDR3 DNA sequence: TGTGCCAGCACCTGGACTAGCGGGCCCGGGGAGCTGTTTTTT. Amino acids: CASTWTSGPGELFF.

CDR3 protein: CASSVVYSYEQYF. CDR3 nucleotides: TGTGCCAGCAGTGTGGTGTACTCCTACGAGCAGTACTTC. The genes are TRBV2 and TRBJ2-7; D remains unclear. The CDR3 runs 13 residues. CDR1 is SNHLY, CDR2 FYNNEI, per germline. V lost 4 bases to trimming and J lost 0 bases, with 7 bases between them.

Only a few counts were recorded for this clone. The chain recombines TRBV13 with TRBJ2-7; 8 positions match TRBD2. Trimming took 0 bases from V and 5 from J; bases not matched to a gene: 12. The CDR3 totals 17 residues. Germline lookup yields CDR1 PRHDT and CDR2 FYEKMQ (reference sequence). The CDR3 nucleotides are TGTGCCAGCAGCTTAGGCCGGGGACTAGTCGGTGGCAACGAGCAGTACTTC. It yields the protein CASSLGRGLVGGNEQYF.

CDR3 sequence reads: CASSIEGRNYGYTF. The CDR3 DNA is TGTGCCAGTAGTATAGAGGGCAGAAACTATGGCTACACCTTC. V is TRBV19 and J is TRBJ1-2; D not certain. This CDR3 is 14 amino acids long. V lost 0 bases and J 2 bases, leaving 7 bases between the germline ends. Germline V CDR1 and CDR2: LNHDA, SQIVND (reference sequence).

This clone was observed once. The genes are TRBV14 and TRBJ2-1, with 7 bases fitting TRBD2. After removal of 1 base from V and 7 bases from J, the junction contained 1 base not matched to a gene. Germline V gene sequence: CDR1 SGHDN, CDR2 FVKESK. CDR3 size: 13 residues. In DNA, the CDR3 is TGTGCCAGCAGCCAAGGGGGGGGAAATGAGCAGTTCTTC. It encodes CASSQGGGNEQFF.

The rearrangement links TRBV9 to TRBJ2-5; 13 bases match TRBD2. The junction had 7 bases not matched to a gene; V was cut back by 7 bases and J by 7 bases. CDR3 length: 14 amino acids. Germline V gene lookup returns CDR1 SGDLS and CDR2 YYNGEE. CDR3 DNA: TGTGCCAGCCAGAGGACTAGCGGGAGTGCGACCCAGTACTTC. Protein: CASQRTSGSATQYF.

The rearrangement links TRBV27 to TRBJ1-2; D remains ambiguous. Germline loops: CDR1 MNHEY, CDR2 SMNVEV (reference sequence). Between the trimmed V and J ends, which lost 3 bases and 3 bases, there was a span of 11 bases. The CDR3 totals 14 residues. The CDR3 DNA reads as TGTGCCAGCAGTTTCACGGTCTTGGACTATGGCTACACCTTC. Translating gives CASSFTVLDYGYTF.